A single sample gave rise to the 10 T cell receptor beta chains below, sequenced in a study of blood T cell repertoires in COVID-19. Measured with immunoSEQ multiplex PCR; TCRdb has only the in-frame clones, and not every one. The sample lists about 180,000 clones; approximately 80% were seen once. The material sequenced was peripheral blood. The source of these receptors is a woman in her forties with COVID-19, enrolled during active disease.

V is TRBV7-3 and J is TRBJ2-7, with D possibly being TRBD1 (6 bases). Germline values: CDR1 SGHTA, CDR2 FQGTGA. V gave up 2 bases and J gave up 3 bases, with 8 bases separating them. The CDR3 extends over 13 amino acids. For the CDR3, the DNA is TGTGCCAGCAGCTTATTAGGGGGCTACGAGCAGTACTTC. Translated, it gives CASSLLGGYEQYF.

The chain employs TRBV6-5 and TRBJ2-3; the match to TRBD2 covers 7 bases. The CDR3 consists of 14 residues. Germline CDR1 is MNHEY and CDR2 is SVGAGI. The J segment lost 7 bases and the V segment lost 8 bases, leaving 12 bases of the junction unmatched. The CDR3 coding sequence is TGTGCCAGCTCGGGGGGAGCTGACGATAATACGCAGTATTTT. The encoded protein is CASSGGADDNTQYF.

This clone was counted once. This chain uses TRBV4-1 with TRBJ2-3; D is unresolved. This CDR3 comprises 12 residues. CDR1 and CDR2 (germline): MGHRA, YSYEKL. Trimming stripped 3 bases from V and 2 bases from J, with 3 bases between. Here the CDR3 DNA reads TGCGCCAGCAGCCAGTACACAGATACGCAGTATTTT. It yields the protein CASSQYTDTQYF.

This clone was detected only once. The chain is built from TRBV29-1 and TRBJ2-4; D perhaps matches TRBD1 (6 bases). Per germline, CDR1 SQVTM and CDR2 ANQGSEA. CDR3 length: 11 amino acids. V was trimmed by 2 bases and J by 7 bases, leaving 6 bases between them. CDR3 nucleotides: TGCAGCGTTGAACAGGGGAACATTCAGTACTTC. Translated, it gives CSVEQGNIQYF.

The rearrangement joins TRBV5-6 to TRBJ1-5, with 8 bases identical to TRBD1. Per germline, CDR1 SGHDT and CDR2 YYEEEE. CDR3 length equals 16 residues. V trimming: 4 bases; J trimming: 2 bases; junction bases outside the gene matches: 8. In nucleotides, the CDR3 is TGTGCCAGCAGCACCAGGGGGCGGCTCGGCAATCAGCCCCAGCATTTT. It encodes CASSTRGRLGNQPQHF.

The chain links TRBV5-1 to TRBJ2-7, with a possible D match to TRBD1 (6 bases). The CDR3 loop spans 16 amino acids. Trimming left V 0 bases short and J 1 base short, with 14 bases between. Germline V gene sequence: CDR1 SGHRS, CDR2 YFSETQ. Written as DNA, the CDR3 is TGCGCCAGCAGCTTGGCCCCCCTTAGGGGGTCCTACGAGCAGTACTTC. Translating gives CASSLAPLRGSYEQYF.

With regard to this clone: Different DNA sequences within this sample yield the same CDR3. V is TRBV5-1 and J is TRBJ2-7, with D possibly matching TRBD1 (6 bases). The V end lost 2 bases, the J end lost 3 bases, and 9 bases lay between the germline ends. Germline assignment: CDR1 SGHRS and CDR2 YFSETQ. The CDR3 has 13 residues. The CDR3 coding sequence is TGCGCCAGCAGCTTCGGACAGAGCTACGAGCAGTACTTC. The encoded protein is CASSFGQSYEQYF.

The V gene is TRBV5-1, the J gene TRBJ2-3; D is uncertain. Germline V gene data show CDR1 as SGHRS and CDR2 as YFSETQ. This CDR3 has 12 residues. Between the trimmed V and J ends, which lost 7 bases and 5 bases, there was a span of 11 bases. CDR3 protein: CASGSGGDTQYF. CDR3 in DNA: TGCGCCAGCGGCTCTGGCGGAGATACGCAGTATTTT.

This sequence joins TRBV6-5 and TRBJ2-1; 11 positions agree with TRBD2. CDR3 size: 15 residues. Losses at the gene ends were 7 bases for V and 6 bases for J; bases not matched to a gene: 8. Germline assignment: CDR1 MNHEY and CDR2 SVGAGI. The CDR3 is CASISGRAAGNEQFF. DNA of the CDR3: TGTGCCAGCATTAGCGGGAGGGCCGCGGGCAATGAGCAGTTCTTC.

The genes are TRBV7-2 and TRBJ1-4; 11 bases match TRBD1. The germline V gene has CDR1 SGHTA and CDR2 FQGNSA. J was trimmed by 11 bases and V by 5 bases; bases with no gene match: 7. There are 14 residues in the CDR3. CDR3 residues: CASSVDRGPGKLFF. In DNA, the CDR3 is TGTGCCAGCAGCGTGGACAGGGGGCCTGGGAAACTGTTTTTT.